This TCR beta chain was captured in a study of regulatory T cells in long-lasting Graves disease. CDR3 length: 12 residues. Germline lookup yields CDR1 MNHNS and CDR2 SASEGT. V was clipped by 6 bases and J by 6 bases; unmatched bases: 4. Study findings and constraints: Accuracy was perhaps lowered by the small sample size.

Described time point: persistent/refractory GD, antithyroid drugs over 5 years with positive TRAb. Researchers made the TCR library from RNA that was extracted from PBMCs. The collection involved drawing 8.5 to 9 milliliters of peripheral blood into EDTA tubes. Concerning this clonotype itself: The target antigen is unknown. The missing conserved phenylalanine or tryptophan at the end of this CDR3 makes a read error likely.

CDR3 regions were amplified by Arm-PCR using iRepertoire HTBI primers to build TCR beta libraries. MiXCR, applied by TCRdb to the multiplex PCR reads, yields one record per CDR3 protein. Here the sample spans about 460,000 distinct CDR3 sequences, around a fifth being singletons. This sample comprised peripheral blood mononuclear cells (PBMCs), obtained when the disease was refractory, from a patient treated with antithyroid drugs. The clonotype originates from a female donor with Graves disease. The genes are TRBV6-1 and TRBJ1-2; 7 nucleotides agree with TRBD1. This CDR3 is CASSRDRDGYTL. The CDR3 DNA follows: TGTGCCAGCAGCCGTGACAGGGATGGCTACACCTTA.